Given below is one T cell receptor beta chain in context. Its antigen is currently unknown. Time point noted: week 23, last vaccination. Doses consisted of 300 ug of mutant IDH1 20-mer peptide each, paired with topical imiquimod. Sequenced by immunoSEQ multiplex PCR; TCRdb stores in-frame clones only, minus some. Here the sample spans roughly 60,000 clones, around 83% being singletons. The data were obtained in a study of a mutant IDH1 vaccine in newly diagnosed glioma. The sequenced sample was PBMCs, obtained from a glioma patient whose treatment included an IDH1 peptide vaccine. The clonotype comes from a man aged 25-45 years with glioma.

The CDR3: CASGTDRSAKNIQYF. CDR3 sequence (DNA): TGTGCTAGTGGTACCGACAGGTCCGCAAAAAACATTCAGTACTTC. V usage is TRBV12-5 and J usage is TRBJ2-4; TRBD1 is a possible D gene (6 bases). This CDR3 has 15 residues. Germline V CDR1 and CDR2: LGHNT, FRNRAP. V was shortened by 5 bases and J by 4 bases, with 15 bases between the two germline ends.